Sequencing of this TCR beta chain was carried out in a study of blood T cell repertoires in COVID-19. Overall study context: Specimens from acute and convalescent COVID-19 originated in the United States, Italy and Spain. T cells, B-cell-depleted T cells, or PBMCs provided the cDNA or gDNA that served as material.

Per the original data handling: Estimates of nucleated cell counts were drawn from the amplification of reference gene primers. Sequenced by immunoSEQ multiplex PCR; TCRdb stores in-frame clones only, minus some. V, J and clone size were drawn from that table, and D and trimming were deduced from the DNA. Counted here are 80,000 to 100,000 clones, around 80% occurring once; the ten biggest clones make up approximately 9%. CDR1 SGHAT and CDR2 FQNNGV come from the germline V gene. Between the trimmed V and J ends, which lost 7 bases and 3 bases, there was a span of 9 bases. There are 13 residues in the CDR3.

The source of this sequence is a man between 50 and 59 years old who had recovered from COVID-19. The sample comprised peripheral blood. The chain employs TRBV11-2 and TRBJ1-4, with TRBD1 as a possible D gene (5 bases). In nucleotides, the CDR3 is TGTGCCAGCACCCCCAGGGCTAATGAAAAACTGTTTTTT. This translates into CASTPRANEKLFF.